This T cell receptor beta chain was recorded in a study of prognosis after radiotherapy for stage I lung cancer. Study information: Concurrent therapy was not administered with stereotactic body radiotherapy to any patient. General study results and limits: Stereotactic body radiation therapy was followed by fewer unique TCR clones, median 10,088 versus 6,861. As reported, TRBV and TRBJ gene usage differed between patients who had metastases and those who did not.

Germline-derived CDR1 and CDR2 are DFQATT and SNEGSKA (reference sequence). The CDR3 is 13 amino acids. V was pared by 5 bases and J by 6 bases, with 10 bases of the junction left unmatched. Template was genomic DNA; TCR beta CDR3 amplified in two multiplex PCR rounds. The use of primers specific to each TRBV and TRBJ gene characterized first-round PCR. TCRdb reprocessed the multiplex PCR reads with MiXCR, giving one entry per CDR3 protein. This sample has 11,000 to 15,000 distinct CDR3 sequences; around a quarter occur once, and the top ten carry about a tenth. By share of the sample, this clonotype is medium-sized (0.01 to 0.1%). Its antigen is unknown. Collection of peripheral blood, in a volume of 4.5 to 6.5 milliliters, was performed at each of two time points.

The gene calls are TRBV20-1 and TRBJ2-7; 7 nucleotides agree with TRBD2. This clonotype was sampled from a donor aged 50 or older with non-small cell lung cancer. Sequences were derived from PBMCs, sampled before or after stereotactic body radiation therapy (not recorded which). The CDR3 region is CSAGRGFVGEQYF. CDR3 sequence (DNA): TGCAGTGCTGGGCGGGGGTTTGTGGGCGAGCAGTACTTC.